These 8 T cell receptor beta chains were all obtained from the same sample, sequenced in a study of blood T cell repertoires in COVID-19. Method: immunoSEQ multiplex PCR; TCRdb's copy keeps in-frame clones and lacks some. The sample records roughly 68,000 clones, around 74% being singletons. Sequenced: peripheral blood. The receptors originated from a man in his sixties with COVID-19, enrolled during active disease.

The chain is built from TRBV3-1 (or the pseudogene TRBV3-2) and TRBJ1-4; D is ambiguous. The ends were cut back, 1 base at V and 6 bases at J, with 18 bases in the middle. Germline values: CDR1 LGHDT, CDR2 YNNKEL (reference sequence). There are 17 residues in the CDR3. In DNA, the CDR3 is TGTGCCAGCAGCCAAGGCTATATTGGCAGGCAACATGAAAAACTGTTTTTT. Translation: CASSQGYIGRQHEKLFF.

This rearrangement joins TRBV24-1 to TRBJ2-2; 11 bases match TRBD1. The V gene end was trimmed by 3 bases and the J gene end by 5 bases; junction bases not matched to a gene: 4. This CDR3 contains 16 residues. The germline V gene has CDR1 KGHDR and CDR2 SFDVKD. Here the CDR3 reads CATSDTGTGGTGELFF. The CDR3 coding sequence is TGTGCCACCAGTGATACCGGGACAGGGGGGACCGGGGAGCTGTTTTTT.

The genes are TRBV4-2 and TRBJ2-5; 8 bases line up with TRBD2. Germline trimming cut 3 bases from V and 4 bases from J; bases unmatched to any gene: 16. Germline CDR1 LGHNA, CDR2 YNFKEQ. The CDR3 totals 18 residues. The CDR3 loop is CASSHPGAGGRQGETQYF. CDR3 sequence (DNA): TGTGCCAGCAGCCACCCGGGTGCTGGCGGGAGGCAAGGAGAGACCCAGTACTTC.

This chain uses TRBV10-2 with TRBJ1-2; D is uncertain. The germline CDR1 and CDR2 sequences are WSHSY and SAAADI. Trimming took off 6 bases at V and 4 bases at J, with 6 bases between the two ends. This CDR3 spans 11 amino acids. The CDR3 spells CASRNSYGYTF. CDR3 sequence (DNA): TGCGCCAGCAGAAATAGCTATGGCTACACCTTC.

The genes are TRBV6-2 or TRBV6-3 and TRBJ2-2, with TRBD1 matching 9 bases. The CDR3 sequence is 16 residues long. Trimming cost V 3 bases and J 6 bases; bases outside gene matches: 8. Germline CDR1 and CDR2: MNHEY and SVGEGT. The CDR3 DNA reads TGTGCCAGCAGTTATGCGGGGACAGGGAATGCCGGGGAGCTGTTTTTT. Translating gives CASSYAGTGNAGELFF.

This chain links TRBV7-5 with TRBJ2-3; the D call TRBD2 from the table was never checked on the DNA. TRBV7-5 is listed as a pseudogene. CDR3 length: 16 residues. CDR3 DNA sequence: TGTGTCAGAAGCTCCCTCGGACTATCCCGTTACGATACGCAGTATTTT. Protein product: CVRSSLGLSRYDTQYF.

The chain's CDR3 is CASSLATSVEQETQYF. The CDR3 coding sequence is TGCGCCAGCAGCTTGGCTACTAGCGTGGAGCAAGAGACCCAGTACTTC. The chain uses TRBV5-1 and TRBJ2-5, with 7 bases that match TRBD2. Germline V gene lookup returns CDR1 SGHRS and CDR2 YFSETQ. The CDR3 is made up of 16 amino acids. V gave up 0 bases and J gave up 2 bases; unmatched junction bases: 7. The whole variable domain, remainder taken from reference TRBV5-1 and TRBJ2-5, is KAGVTQTPRYLIKTRGQQVTLSCSPISGHRSVSWYQQTPGQGLQFLFEYFSETQRNKGNFPGRFSGRQFSNSRSEMNVSTLELGDSALYLCASSLATSVEQETQYFGPGTRLLVL.

The CDR3: CASSLGDRGGRGETQYF. The CDR3 nucleotides read TGTGCCAGCAGCTTAGGGGACAGGGGGGGGCGAGGAGAGACCCAGTACTTC. J is TRBJ2-5 and V is TRBV7-7; 11 nucleotides align to TRBD1. CDR1 and CDR2 from the germline V gene are SSHAT and FNYEAQ (reference sequence). The CDR3 consists of 17 residues. Trimming took 1 base from V and 4 from J; bases not matched to a gene: 8.